The sample holds a few counts of the clone carrying this T cell receptor (beta chain). Its specificity is not known. This sample is drawn from a study of cytomegalovirus exposure and HLA in healthy donors. Study-wide results and limits: CMV serostatus was the sole immune exposure data available.

PCR used 60 Vbeta primers and 13 Jbeta primers. Repertoires were generated with immunoSEQ multiplex PCR, while TCRdb's copy carries only in-frame clones and drops some. The sample comprises about 40,000 clones, roughly 82% of which are singletons, and over 9.5% rests with the top ten. The CDR3 spans 12 residues. V lost 1 base, J lost 6 bases, and 4 bases lay in between. Per germline, CDR1 MDHEN and CDR2 SYDVKM. All the people who gave samples were healthy bone marrow donors. Sequencing was carried out using PBMCs. This chain links TRBV28 with TRBJ2-1; D unresolved. The sequence came from a woman younger than 35 in good health and CMV-seropositive. The CDR3 spells CASSLSPNEQFF. In DNA form, the CDR3 reads TGTGCCAGCAGTTTATCTCCCAATGAGCAGTTCTTC. The full variable domain, its missing parts supplied by reference TRBV28 and TRBJ2-1, is DVKVTQSSRYLVKRTGEKVFLECVQDMDHENMFWYRQDPGLGLRLIYFSYDVKMKEKGDIPEGYSVSREKKERFSLILESASTNQTSMYLCASSLSPNEQFFGPGTRLTVL.